This TCR beta chain was profiled in a study of T-cell memory formation after mild COVID-19. Study as a whole: Clustering of TCRs was largely donor specific.

Overall study findings and caveats: A subset of responding clones appeared in pre-infection memory, suggesting cross-reactive memory joined. Clones that shrank (day 15 to 85) were balanced CD4/CD8, whereas later expanders leaned CD4+.

This CDR3 spans 16 amino acids. Germline V gene lookup returns CDR1 SGHKS and CDR2 YYEKEE (reference sequence). Trimming stripped 2 bases from V and 2 bases from J, with 15 bases between. To note about this clonotype: What it binds is not known.

It was 5'RACE with constant-segment primers that produced the TCR alpha and TCR beta cDNA libraries, which carried sample barcodes and UMIs. MiXCR, run by TCRdb on the 5' RACE reads, gives a single entry per CDR3 protein. The sample lists 250,000 to 350,000 distinct CDR3 sequences, around 19% occurring once. The sequenced sample was PBMCs or a T cell subset sorted from them (not recorded which). The chain couples TRBV5-5 to TRBJ2-3, with D tentatively TRBD1 (7 bases). The sequence was obtained from a young man who had mild COVID-19 (a few samples of this study predate the infection). Cell type and time point are not known. The CDR3 spells CASSFRGAEYTDTQYF. In DNA, the CDR3 is TGTGCCAGCAGCTTCAGGGGGGCCGAATACACAGATACGCAGTATTTT. The whole variable domain, filled in from reference TRBV5-5 and TRBJ2-3, reads DAGVTQSPTHLIKTRGQQVTLRCSPISGHKSVSWYQQVLGQGPQFIFQYYEKEERGRGNFPDRFSARQFPNYSSELNVNALLLGDSALYLCASSFRGAEYTDTQYFGPGTRLTVL.